Shown below are 17 T cell receptor beta chains from a single sample sequenced in a study of cytomegalovirus exposure and HLA in healthy donors. The PCR ran on 60 Vbeta and 13 Jbeta primers. Some clones are missing from TCRdb's copy, which holds only in-frame ones; the method was immunoSEQ multiplex PCR. This sample has approximately 170,000 clones, with roughly 84% found just once. The specimen sequenced was PBMCs. Source of these receptors: a boy between 2 and 10 years old in good health and CMV-seronegative.

The J gene is TRBJ2-2, the V gene TRBV7-8; the match to TRBD2 covers 8 bases. CDR1 is SGHVS and CDR2 is FQNEAQ in the germline V gene. J was trimmed by 6 bases and V by 1 base; bases with no gene match: 10. This CDR3 region has 17 residues. The CDR3, as DNA: TGTGCCAGCAGCTTAGAGGCGGGGGGCTGGGTGGCCGGGGAGCTGTTTTTT. Translating gives CASSLEAGGWVAGELFF.

V and J are TRBV5-1 and TRBJ2-1, with 9 positions matching TRBD2. The CDR3 extends over 14 amino acids. The germline V gene has CDR1 SGHRS and CDR2 YFSETQ. Trimming cost V 7 bases and J 5 bases; bases outside gene matches: 7. The CDR3 reads CASWRGGSNNEQFF. For the CDR3, the DNA is TGCGCCAGCTGGCGGGGGGGCAGTAACAATGAGCAGTTCTTC.

This chain uses TRBV5-1 with TRBJ1-1; TRBD1 is a possible D gene (5 bases). CDR3 size: 14 residues. V was cut by 0 bases and J by 4 bases, with 10 bases left in between. Germline V gene lookup returns CDR1 SGHRS and CDR2 YFSETQ. CDR3 nucleotide sequence: TGCGCCAGCAGCTTGGCCACGGGGGGCACTGAAGCTTTCTTT. This gives the protein CASSLATGGTEAFF.

J is TRBJ1-1 and V is TRBV9, with a tentative D call TRBD1 (5 bases). The CDR3 spans 15 residues. Germline V gene lookup returns CDR1 SGDLS and CDR2 YYNGEE. The ends were cut back, 3 bases at V and 0 bases at J, with 12 bases in the middle. The CDR3 DNA is TGTGCCAGCAGCGCCAGACAGAACATGAACACTGAAGCTTTCTTT. Encoded protein: CASSARQNMNTEAFF. Full variable domain (missing parts from reference TRBV9 and TRBJ1-1): DSGVTQTPKHLITATGQRVTLRCSPRSGDLSVYWYQQSLDQGLQFLIQYYNGEERAKGNILERFSAQQFPDLHSELNLSSLELGDSALYFCASSARQNMNTEAFFGQGTRLTVV.

This chain connects TRBV5-1 to TRBJ2-2; 7 positions agree with TRBD2. The CDR3 spans 15 residues. Germline V gene sequence: CDR1 SGHRS, CDR2 YFSETQ. Trimming cost V 5 bases and J 0 bases; bases outside gene matches: 4. CDR3 coding DNA: TGCGCCAGCAGTGGCGGGAGCGCGAACACCGGGGAGCTGTTTTTT. Amino acids: CASSGGSANTGELFF.

The V call is TRBV7-9, the J call TRBJ1-2; possibly TRBD1 for D (6 bases). The V gene lost 5 bases and the J gene lost 8 bases, with 15 bases spanning the gap. This CDR3 contains 13 residues. The germline V gene has CDR1 SEHNR and CDR2 FQNEAQ (reference sequence). CDR3 bases: TGTGCCAGCAGCCAGGACAGTGCAACGGGCTACACCTTC. Protein: CASSQDSATGYTF.

This clone came up once. The V and J genes are TRBV7-2 and TRBJ2-1, with 10 bases that match TRBD2. After removal of 0 bases from V and 8 bases from J, the junction contained 4 bases not matched to a gene. Germline V gives CDR1 SGHTA, CDR2 FQGNSA. This CDR3 is 15 amino acids long. The CDR3 is CASSLASGGADEQFF. DNA for the CDR3: TGTGCCAGCAGCTTAGCAAGCGGGGGGGCCGATGAGCAGTTCTTC.

The rearrangement joins TRBV5-6 to TRBJ2-5; 9 bases map to TRBD1. The tail of the sequence fits TRBJ2-7 better, so the J call may be wrong. Germline V CDR1 and CDR2: SGHDT, YYEEEE. The CDR3 covers 16 residues. CDR3 loop: CASSLLGQGRSYEQYF. DNA of the CDR3: TGTGCCAGCAGCTTGTTGGGACAGGGAAGGTCCTACGAGCAGTACTTC.

The V and J genes are TRBV12-5 and TRBJ2-3; a possible D gene is TRBD2 (9 bases). This CDR3 region has 17 residues. The ends were cut back, 0 bases at V and 3 bases at J, with 16 bases in the middle. Germline V lookup: CDR1 LGHNT, CDR2 FRNRAP. The CDR3 DNA reads as TGTGCTAGTGGTTTGGTGGCTAGCGGGACAGGAACAGATACGCAGTATTTT. Amino acids: CASGLVASGTGTDTQYF.

V and J are TRBV6-1 and TRBJ2-7; D is perhaps TRBD1 (6 bases). The CDR3 has 16 residues. The ends were cut back, 2 bases at V and 0 bases at J, with 14 bases in the middle. Germline values: CDR1 MNHNS, CDR2 SASEGT. The CDR3 loop reads CASSEYRQVISYEQYF. DNA of the CDR3: TGTGCCAGCAGTGAATATCGACAGGTGATCTCCTACGAGCAGTACTTC.

This chain links TRBV2 with TRBJ2-7, with TRBD1 matching 7 bases. The germline CDR1 and CDR2 sequences are SNHLY and FYNNEI. The CDR3 is 16 amino acids. V shed 3 bases and J 2 bases; nucleotides not matched to a gene: 10. CDR3 loop: CASSERPQGVPYEQYV. The DNA of the CDR3 is TGTGCCAGCAGTGAGAGGCCTCAGGGGGTCCCCTACGAGCAGTACGTC.

The genes are TRBV13 and TRBJ2-1; 12 bases line up with TRBD2. The germline V gene encodes CDR1 PRHDT and CDR2 FYEKMQ (reference sequence). This CDR3 spans 15 amino acids. Trimming removed 4 bases from V and 7 bases from J; junction bases left unmatched: 5. The CDR3 DNA sequence: TGTGCCAGCAGCTCAGGGACTAGCGGGCCAAATGAGCAGTTCTTC. It specifies CASSSGTSGPNEQFF.

This clone showed up just a few times. V usage is TRBV19 and J usage is TRBJ2-1; 7 nucleotides match TRBD2. The CDR3 length is 14 residues. V shed 3 bases and J 8 bases; nucleotides not matched to a gene: 7. Germline V lookup: CDR1 LNHDA, CDR2 SQIVND (reference sequence). CDR3 in amino acids: CASSISNGGYEQFF. DNA of the CDR3: TGTGCCAGTAGTATTAGTAACGGGGGGTATGAGCAGTTCTTC.

The rearrangement links TRBV6-5 to TRBJ1-6, with a possible D match to TRBD1 (5 bases). This CDR3 contains 15 residues. The germline CDR1 and CDR2 sequences are MNHEY and SVGAGI. The V end was cut by 0 bases, the J end by 10 bases, with 13 bases between. CDR3 sequence reads: CASSYSSQGGSPLHF. CDR3 nucleotides: TGTGCCAGCAGTTACTCGAGCCAGGGAGGGTCACCCCTCCACTTT.

V is TRBV30 and J is TRBJ2-7, with 7 positions matching TRBD2. Germline V gene data show CDR1 as GTSNPN and CDR2 as SVGIG (reference sequence). The CDR3 extends over 11 amino acids. Trimming removed 6 bases from V and 4 bases from J; junction bases left unmatched: 3. The CDR3 sequence is CACGRGYEQYV. The CDR3 coding sequence is TGTGCCTGCGGGCGGGGGTACGAGCAGTACGTC.

V usage is TRBV9 and J usage is TRBJ2-1, with TRBD2 identical over 9 bases. CDR1 is SGDLS and CDR2 is YYNGEE in the germline V gene. Losses at the gene ends were 0 bases for V and 3 bases for J; bases not matched to a gene: 7. The CDR3 is made up of 17 amino acids. The CDR3 bases are TGTGCCAGCAGCGTAGGGGTAGCGGGAGACCTCTACAATGAGCAGTTCTTC. Translated, it gives CASSVGVAGDLYNEQFF.

V gene TRBV29-1 combines with J gene TRBJ2-2, with TRBD1 as a possible D gene (5 bases). This CDR3 is 13 amino acids long. CDR1 and CDR2 from the germline V gene are SQVTM and ANQGSEA. The germline V and J ends were trimmed by 2 bases and 6 bases, with 10 bases remaining between them. The CDR3 is CSVELPGPGELFF. The CDR3 DNA sequence: TGCAGCGTTGAACTGCCAGGGCCCGGGGAGCTGTTTTTT.